The 14 T cell receptor beta chains reported below all come from one sample, sequenced in a study of shared clonotypes between healthy human individuals. Sequenced by immunoSEQ multiplex PCR; TCRdb stores in-frame clones only, minus some. This sample has 2,500,000 or so clones, with just over 90% found just once. Sequencing was done on a sample of naive CD4+ T cells sorted from blood. Subset reported: CD45RA+ positively selected. The receptors derive from a man aged 18-30 years in good health.

The rearrangement links TRBV10-2 to TRBJ2-3, with D maybe TRBD2 (7 bases). V lost 2 bases, J lost 3 bases, and 15 bases lay in between. The CDR3 runs 16 residues. The germline CDR1 and CDR2 sequences are WSHSY and SAAADI. CDR3 protein: CASSERRGGRTDTQYF. The CDR3 bases are TGCGCCAGCAGTGAGAGGCGCGGGGGCAGAACAGATACGCAGTATTTT.

V is TRBV27 and J is TRBJ2-1; 11 bases agree with TRBD1. V was clipped by 6 bases and J by 9 bases; unmatched bases: 10. The CDR3 is made up of 15 amino acids. Germline CDR1 reads MNHEY; CDR2 reads SMNVEV (reference sequence). DNA for the CDR3: TGTGCCAGCAGGGCCCCGGGACAGGGGGAGTTTGAGCAGTTCTTC. Protein sequence: CASRAPGQGEFEQFF.

The chain has TRBV25-1 and TRBJ1-1; D uncertain. Germline V CDR1 and CDR2: MGHDK, SYGVNS. The V end was cut by 1 base, the J end by 0 bases, with 12 bases between. This CDR3 comprises 16 residues. CDR3 in amino acids: CASSESAVLMNTEAFF. In nucleotides, the CDR3 is TGTGCCAGCAGTGAATCCGCAGTGCTGATGAACACTGAAGCTTTCTTT.

With regard to this clone: This sample also contains other DNA sequences that code for the same CDR3. This chain uses TRBV14 with TRBJ2-6, with D uncertain. The CDR3 runs 13 residues. Trimming took off 6 bases at V and 0 bases at J, with 3 bases between the two ends. CDR1 is SGHDN and CDR2 is FVKESK in the germline V gene. This CDR3 is CASRDSGANVLTF. The CDR3 DNA sequence: TGTGCCAGCAGGGACTCTGGGGCCAACGTCCTGACTTTC.

This chain links TRBV27 with TRBJ1-5; a weak D match, TRBD1 (6 bases). Germline values: CDR1 MNHEY, CDR2 SMNVEV (reference sequence). The CDR3 covers 15 residues. The ends were cut back, 2 bases at V and 2 bases at J, with 10 bases in the middle. The CDR3 protein is CASSLVAGGNQPQHF. The CDR3 bases are TGTGCCAGCAGTTTAGTGGCAGGGGGCAATCAGCCCCAGCATTTT.

The rearrangement joins TRBV28 to TRBJ1-5; D possibly corresponds to TRBD1 (6 bases). Germline V lookup: CDR1 MDHEN, CDR2 SYDVKM. CDR3 length: 15 residues. V lost 7 bases and J lost 7, with 20 bases in between. The CDR3 loop reads CASTRRGARHQPQHF. The CDR3 DNA follows: TGTGCCAGCACCCGGAGGGGGGCGCGACACCAGCCCCAGCATTTT.

A word on this clone: The sample contains more than one DNA sequence encoding this CDR3. The rearrangement uses TRBV6-5 and TRBJ2-2, with D hard to call. From germline, CDR1 is MNHEY and CDR2 SVGAGI. The length of the CDR3 is 12 residues. V lost 6 bases to trimming and J lost 4 bases, with 6 bases between them. CDR3 region: CASRDGTGELFF. In DNA, the CDR3 is TGTGCCAGCAGGGACGGCACCGGGGAGCTGTTTTTT.

This clone has a single count. V gene TRBV19 combines with J gene TRBJ2-7; 7 bases match TRBD2. The germline gives CDR1 LNHDA, CDR2 SQIVND (reference sequence). V lost 3 bases and J lost 2; bases outside the gene matches: 7. The CDR3 covers 15 residues. The CDR3 DNA follows: TGTGCCAGTAGTATGGTTCTAGCGGCAGCCTACGAGCAGTACTTC. Translating gives CASSMVLAAAYEQYF.

The chain has TRBV11-2 and TRBJ1-4; possibly TRBD1 for D (5 bases). The CDR3 has 15 amino acids. V gave up 0 bases and J gave up 7 bases, with 12 bases separating them. CDR1 is SGHAT and CDR2 is FQNNGV in the germline V gene. The CDR3 DNA follows: TGTGCCAGCAGCTTAGAGGGCAGGGTCGTTGAAAAACTGTTTTTT. It specifies CASSLEGRVVEKLFF.

The chain uses TRBV21-1 and TRBJ1-2; the table assigns TRBD1, which was not confirmed against the DNA. TRBV21-1 corresponds to a pseudogene. There are 15 residues in the CDR3. The CDR3 DNA follows: TGTGCCAGCAGCAAAGGTAGCAGGGGGCTGGGTGGCTACACCTTC. Protein product: CASSKGSRGLGGYTF.

The chain uses TRBV27 and TRBJ2-2; a possible D gene is TRBD2 (7 bases). Per germline, CDR1 MNHEY and CDR2 SMNVEV (reference sequence). The CDR3 sequence is 16 residues long. The ends were cut back, 5 bases at V and 3 bases at J, with 16 bases in the middle. DNA for the CDR3: TGTGCCAGCAGTGGACAGCGGGATTGGTACACCGGGGAGCTGTTTTTT. Encoded protein: CASSGQRDWYTGELFF.

In this sample, this clone turned up once. The J gene is TRBJ1-2, the V gene TRBV4-1; D unclear. The CDR3 contains 15 residues. Looked up from germline, CDR1 is MGHRA and CDR2 is YSYEKL. The V and J ends lost 0 bases and 4 bases respectively, with 12 bases between them. CDR3 coding DNA: TGCGCCAGCAGCCAAGATTTGGCGATATCCTATGGCTACACCTTC. Translation gives CASSQDLAISYGYTF.

V and J are TRBV7-8 and TRBJ1-5; D gene unclear. This CDR3 comprises 14 residues. V shed 5 bases and J shed 6 bases, with 14 bases lying between them. Germline loops: CDR1 SGHVS, CDR2 FQNEAQ. DNA for the CDR3: TGTGCCAGCAGCCCCGTGGAGGTTGGTCAGCCCCAGCATTTT. Its protein is CASSPVEVGQPQHF.

The genes are TRBV7-2 and TRBJ2-7; 9 nucleotides match TRBD2. Unmatched junction bases numbered 12, after V lost 2 bases and J lost 7 bases. Germline V gene sequence: CDR1 SGHTA, CDR2 FQGNSA. This CDR3 has 16 amino acids. CDR3 sequence (DNA): TGTGCCAGCAGCTTATACCCGGTTAGCGGGAGTGGTGAGCAGTACTTC. This codes for CASSLYPVSGSGEQYF.